A selection of T cell receptor beta chains follows, all from one sample in a study of response to subunit inactivated influenza vaccine. Each CDR3 protein is one row after TCRdb ran MiXCR on the RT-PCR reads. Here the sample spans about 520,000 distinct CDR3 sequences, more than 7% being singletons. The specimen was PBMCs from blood, collected around 25 months after vaccination. The receptors derive from a man between 50 and 69 years old who received an inactivated influenza vaccine. Each CDR3 is given with its conserved first and last residue. D genes are given only for firm matches. Expanded clones are given a class, and other clones once, few, many or no size at all.

TRBV10-3,TRBJ2-2,-,TRBD2,TGTGCCATCAGTGCGGGACTAGCCGTTACGAACACCGGGGAGCTGTTTTTT,CAISAGLAVTNTGELFF
TRBV7-9,TRBJ1-2,-,-,TGTGCCAGCAGCTTATCAATCCGGGACCCTAGAGGCTACACCTTC,CASSLSIRDPRGYTF
TRBV28,TRBJ2-7,few,-,TGTGCCAGCAGTCAGGGGTTTAAGCCCTACGAGCAGTACTTC,CASSQGFKPYEQYF
TRBV19,TRBJ2-1,-,TRBD2,TGTGCCAGTATAGCGGGGGGGCCGGTTGATGAGCAGTTCTTC,CASIAGGPVDEQFF
TRBV2,TRBJ1-2,few,TRBD1,TGTGCCAGCAGTGAAGCGGGACAGAGCTATGGCTACACCTTC,CASSEAGQSYGYTF
TRBV30,TRBJ2-7,-,-,TGTGCCTGGAGTGTGGGACGTACCTACGAGCAGTACTTC,CAWSVGRTYEQYF
TRBV11-2,TRBJ2-3,many,-,TGTGCCAGCAGCTTAGACGGGGTTAGCGCAGATACGCAGTATTTT,CASSLDGVSADTQYF
TRBV3-1,TRBJ2-1,few,TRBD1,TGTGCCAGCAGCCATAGCGGGACAGGGGGCGCGAATGAGCAGTTCTTC,CASSHSGTGGANEQFF
TRBV5-1,TRBJ2-7,-,TRBD2,TGCGCCAGCAGCTTGATACCGGGACTAGCCTACGAGCAGTACTTC,CASSLIPGLAYEQYF
TRBV5-1,TRBJ2-1,many,TRBD2,TGCGCCAGCAGCGCTCTAGCGGGGGGGTACAATGAGCAGTTCTTC,CASSALAGGYNEQFF
TRBV18,TRBJ2-5,-,-,TGTGCCAGCTCAACTCGGGACGGCCGAATGCAAGAGACCCAGTACTTC,CASSTRDGRMQETQYF
TRBV7-8,TRBJ2-7,-,TRBD1,TGTGCCAGCAGCCACGGGACAGGCAGGGACTACGAGCAGTACTTC,CASSHGTGRDYEQYF